Below, 28 T cell receptor beta chains from the same sample are listed, as sequenced in a study of T cells in Graves' hyperthyroidism and ophthalmopathy (dated by TCRdb to about 2019). Receptor libraries were prepared by multiplex PCR. TCRdb records Illumina HiSeq 2000 as the sequencer. The TCR beta CDR3 regions were amplified from RNA transcripts. A first-round RT-PCR of the TCR CDR3 used the HTBI primer set with the Qiagen OneStep RT-PCR kit. TCRdb reworked the public reads: Q25 trimming with fastp, MiXCR clone assembly, productive beta chains retained. Rows with one shared CDR3 protein collapse into an entry with the most common genes and DNA. This sample comprises about 610,000 distinct CDR3 sequences, around 45% of them detected only once. The ten most abundant clones make up roughly 8.2% of the sample. The sequenced material came from peripheral blood or thyroid tissue (not recorded which). Receptors were obtained from a woman between 18 and 29 years old with Graves' hyperthyroidism.

This clonotype was detected ten times or more. The chain joins TRBV29-1 to TRBJ2-2, with a tentative D call TRBD2 (6 bases). From germline, CDR1 is SQVTM and CDR2 ANQGSEA. V lost 5 bases to trimming and J lost 7 bases, with 8 bases between them. The CDR3 is 11 residues long. The CDR3 reads CSVRRGGELFF. DNA of the CDR3: TGCAGCGTTCGGCGGGGCGGGGAGCTGTTTTTT.

This clonotype was recorded at least ten times. This sequence joins TRBV12-3 or TRBV12-4 and TRBJ2-5; D gene unclear. Between the trimmed V and J ends, which lost 4 bases and 1 base, there was a span of 4 bases. This CDR3 spans 12 amino acids. The CDR3: CASSWAQETQYF. The CDR3 DNA sequence: TGTGCCAGCAGTTGGGCCCAAGAGACCCAGTACTTC.

This chain uses TRBV10-3 with TRBJ1-2; no clear D. Germline loops: CDR1 ENHRY, CDR2 SYGVKD. With 3 bases removed from V and 2 bases from J, the gap between germline ends came to 7 bases. The CDR3 is made up of 13 amino acids. This chain's CDR3 is CAISEVGNYGYTF. DNA of the CDR3: TGTGCCATCAGTGAAGTGGGGAACTATGGCTACACCTTC.

The V call is TRBV12-3 or TRBV12-4, the J call TRBJ1-4; the match to TRBD1 covers 12 bases. V lost 6 bases and J lost 8; bases outside the gene matches: 7. CDR3 length: 15 amino acids. DNA of the CDR3: TGTGCCAGCAGCGACCGGGACAGGGGGCGCGAAAAACTGTTTTTT. This encodes CASSDRDRGREKLFF.

This clonotype appeared once. CDR3 residues: CASSGGYETQYF. The CDR3 nucleotides are TGTGCCAGCAGCGGCGGGTACGAGACCCAGTACTTC. The J gene is TRBJ2-5, the V gene TRBV7-3; a weak D match, TRBD2 (5 bases). The CDR3 is 12 amino acids. Germline V gene sequence: CDR1 SGHTA, CDR2 FQGTGA. V was cut by 5 bases and J by 5 bases, with 9 bases left in between.

This clonotype has more than one count but fewer than ten. The chain has TRBV15 and TRBJ2-5, with no clear D. The J call may be mistaken, given a closer DNA end match to TRBJ2-1. This CDR3 region has 14 residues. Germline loops: CDR1 LNHNV, CDR2 YYDKDF (reference sequence). This CDR3 is CATSRDVSNNEQFF. The CDR3 coding sequence is TGTGCCACCAGCAGAGATGTATCCAACAATGAGCAGTTCTTC.

About this clonotype itself: A read error is possible here, since a much larger clone lies one base away. This sequence joins TRBV6-1 and TRBJ1-1; 8 bases align to TRBD1. CDR1 is MNHNS and CDR2 is SASEGT in the germline V gene. This CDR3 is 16 amino acids long. This CDR3 is CAGSPTTGQVNTEAFF. In nucleotides, the CDR3 is TGTGCCGGCAGTCCTACTACGGGACAGGTGAACACTGAAGCTTTCTTT.

The chain has TRBV5-1 and TRBJ2-6, with unresolved D. This CDR3 is 14 amino acids long. Germline lookup yields CDR1 SGHRS and CDR2 YFSETQ. Trimming shortened V by 3 bases and J by 4 bases, and 8 bases separated the two germline ends. Here the CDR3 DNA reads TGCGCCAGCAGCTCCGACCCGGGGGCCAACGTCCTGACTTTC. It translates to CASSSDPGANVLTF. The full variable domain, rest sourced from reference TRBV5-1 and TRBJ2-6, is KAGVTQTPRYLIKTRGQQVTLSCSPISGHRSVSWYQQTPGQGLQFLFEYFSETQRNKGNFPGRFSGRQFSNSRSEMNVSTLELGDSALYLCASSSDPGANVLTFGAGSRLTVL.

This clonotype was observed many times. This chain connects TRBV9 to TRBJ2-7; 8 nucleotides match TRBD1. V gave up 0 bases and J gave up 3 bases; unmatched junction bases: 2. Germline CDR1 is SGDLS and CDR2 is YYNGEE. The CDR3 sequence is 14 residues long. The chain's CDR3 is CASSVAGGGYEQYF. CDR3 sequence (DNA): TGTGCCAGCAGCGTAGCAGGGGGCGGCTACGAGCAGTACTTC.

The chain recombines TRBV30 with TRBJ1-2; weak D call: TRBD1 (5 bases). CDR3 size: 14 residues. Trimming cost V 5 bases and J 5 bases, with 18 bases left between them. The germline CDR1 and CDR2 sequences are GTSNPN and SVGIG (reference sequence). The CDR3 sequence is CAWQLSGTEYGYTF. The CDR3 coding sequence is TGTGCCTGGCAACTGTCCGGGACGGAATATGGCTACACCTTC.

Turning to this clonotype: An end of the junction differs from the germline gene, which may be a read error. The chain employs TRBV19 and TRBJ1-5, with a tentative D call TRBD1 (5 bases). The V gene's germline CDR1 is LNHDA and CDR2 SQIVND (reference sequence). The CDR3 totals 16 residues. DNA of the CDR3: TGTGCCAGTAGTATCTCGGGACTAGTGAACAATGAGCCCCAGCATTTT. Translation: CASSISGLVNNEPQHF.

The chain uses TRBV5-1 and TRBJ1-6; the match to TRBD1 covers 9 bases. V lost 3 bases, J lost 11 bases, and 3 bases stayed unmatched. CDR3 length equals 13 residues. Germline CDR1 SGHRS, CDR2 YFSETQ. For the CDR3, the DNA is TGCGCCAGCAGCTGGACAGGGGAAACACCCCTCCACTTT. Protein product: CASSWTGETPLHF.

In this sample, this clonotype turned up a few times. The V gene is TRBV27, the J gene TRBJ1-1; 9 bases align to TRBD1. V trimming: 5 bases; J trimming: 0 bases; junction bases outside the gene matches: 10. The CDR3 sequence is 17 residues long. Germline V gene lookup returns CDR1 MNHEY and CDR2 SMNVEV (reference sequence). In DNA, the CDR3 is TGTGCCAGCAGTCCTCGGACAGGGGCAATCTTGAACACTGAAGCTTTCTTT. As protein: CASSPRTGAILNTEAFF.

The genes are TRBV30 and TRBJ1-2; D uncertain. V was shortened by 8 bases and J by 4 bases, with 17 bases between the two germline ends. The germline CDR1 and CDR2 sequences are GTSNPN and SVGIG (reference sequence). The CDR3 has 13 residues. In DNA, the CDR3 is TGTGCCCGAAAGGGTAACAATTTCTATGGCTACACCTTC. Amino acid sequence: CARKGNNFYGYTF. The complete variable domain, with remaining parts taken from reference TRBV30 and TRBJ1-2, reads SQTIHQWPATLVQPVGSPLSLECTVEGTSNPNLYWYRQAAGRGLQLLFYSVGIGQISSEVPQNLSASRPQDRQFILSSKKLLLSDSGFYLCARKGNNFYGYTFGSGTRLTVV.

CDR3 loop: CATSGDRASYGANVLTF. The CDR3 DNA reads TGTGCCACCAGCGGTGACAGGGCGTCCTACGGGGCCAACGTCCTGACTTTC. J is TRBJ2-6 and V is TRBV15; 7 nucleotides line up with TRBD1. Germline V gene data show CDR1 as LNHNV and CDR2 as YYDKDF (reference sequence). The CDR3 totals 17 residues. The V segment lost 5 bases and the J segment 4 bases; nucleotides outside the gene matches: 11.

The CDR3 coding sequence is TGTGCCATCGCTCTGGACAGGGATTCTGAAAAACTGTTTTTT. It encodes CAIALDRDSEKLFF. The rearrangement links TRBV10-3 to TRBJ1-4; 8 bases fit TRBD1. V gave up 8 bases and J gave up 7 bases; unmatched junction bases: 9. This CDR3 contains 14 residues. Per germline, CDR1 ENHRY and CDR2 SYGVKD.

Turning to this clonotype: The junction departs from the called germline gene at one end, perhaps through a read error. The chain links TRBV12-3 or TRBV12-4 to TRBJ1-6; D unclear. The CDR3 is made up of 13 amino acids. The CDR3 reads CASSGRENSPPHF. CDR3 coding DNA: TGTGCCAGTAGCGGACGGGAGAATTCACCCCCCCACTTT.

The chain carries TRBV10-3 and TRBJ1-1, with a possible D match to TRBD1 (5 bases). TRBJ1-3 explains the end of the DNA better; the J call may be wrong. Per the germline V gene, CDR1 is ENHRY and CDR2 is SYGVKD. The length of the CDR3 is 13 residues. CDR3 residues: CAIRAGPGNTIYF. CDR3 in DNA: TGTGCCATCAGGGCGGGACCGGGAAACACCATATATTTT.

The J gene is TRBJ2-3, the V gene TRBV7-9; possibly TRBD2 for D (5 bases). This CDR3 contains 14 residues. Germline V gives CDR1 SEHNR, CDR2 FQNEAQ (reference sequence). Deletions cut 6 bases from V and 0 bases from J, with 10 bases between. This CDR3 reads CASRYRTSTDTQYF. The CDR3 coding sequence is TGTGCCAGCAGATATAGGACTAGCACAGATACGCAGTATTTT.

With respect to this clonotype: Likely a read error: the CDR3 ends without its conserved phenylalanine or tryptophan. Because the CDR3's place on the DNA is in doubt, the DNA is left out and the CDR3 is given as listed by TCRdb. V gene TRBV20-1 combines with J gene TRBJ1-6; whether TRBD1, the table's D call, matches the DNA was not checked. In germline, CDR1 is DFQATT, CDR2 SNEGSKA (reference sequence). The CDR3 extends over 14 residues, inclusive of both ends. CDR3 region: CSAGEGRGHSPLQS.

This clonotype has just one count. The genes are TRBV7-9 and TRBJ1-4, with D possibly being TRBD1 (5 bases). The CDR3 has 15 residues. Deletions cut 5 bases from V and 8 bases from J, with 18 bases between. Per the germline V gene, CDR1 is SEHNR and CDR2 is FQNEAQ (reference sequence). The CDR3 DNA is TGTGCCAGCAGCACCGGGACCTTCTACGAGGAAAAACTGTTTTTT. Protein: CASSTGTFYEEKLFF.

In its sample, this clonotype was seen many times. The rearrangement joins TRBV9 to TRBJ1-1, with D unresolved. This CDR3 comprises 13 residues. Germline CDR1 and CDR2: SGDLS and YYNGEE. The ends were cut back, 5 bases at V and 9 bases at J, with 17 bases in the middle. The CDR3 DNA sequence: TGTGCCAGCAGTGAAGGAGCGGGAGGGAAAGCTTTCTTT. This codes for CASSEGAGGKAFF. Full variable domain (missing parts from reference TRBV9 and TRBJ1-1): DSGVTQTPKHLITATGQRVTLRCSPRSGDLSVYWYQQSLDQGLQFLIQYYNGEERAKGNILERFSAQQFPDLHSELNLSSLELGDSALYFCASSEGAGGKAFFGQGTRLTVV.

This clonotype was picked up many times. The chain recombines TRBV15 with TRBJ1-2; tentatively, D is TRBD1 (5 bases). The germline V and J ends were trimmed by 4 bases and 2 bases, with 14 bases remaining between them. The CDR3 is 15 residues long. In germline, CDR1 is LNHNV, CDR2 YYDKDF (reference sequence). As DNA, the CDR3 is TGTGCCACCAGCACCGAAAGGGACGGAAACTATGGCTACACCTTC. Its protein is CATSTERDGNYGYTF.

The chain combines TRBV20-1 with TRBJ2-4, with TRBD2 identical over 13 bases. Germline V gene data show CDR1 as DFQATT and CDR2 as SNEGSKA (reference sequence). The CDR3 length is 16 residues. J was trimmed by 2 bases and V by 7 bases; bases with no gene match: 8. The CDR3 sequence is CSVTVGLAGTKNIQYF. The CDR3 bases are TGCAGTGTGACGGTGGGACTAGCGGGAACCAAAAACATTCAGTACTTC.

This clonotype occurred many times. This chain joins TRBV3-1 and TRBJ1-5; no clear D gene. CDR1 and CDR2 from the germline V gene are LGHDT and YNNKEL (reference sequence). V dropped 4 bases and J dropped 5 bases, with 15 bases sitting between them. The CDR3 is 15 amino acids. CDR3 residues: CASSRGWGIDQPQHF. DNA for the CDR3: TGTGCCAGCAGCCGTGGCTGGGGTATCGATCAGCCCCAGCATTTT.

This clonotype has at least ten counts. V gene TRBV24-1 combines with J gene TRBJ2-7, with no clear D. Germline V gene data show CDR1 as KGHDR and CDR2 as SFDVKD. The CDR3 consists of 16 residues. Trimming pared 0 bases from V and 2 bases from J, leaving 13 bases between. Written as DNA, the CDR3 is TGTGCCACCAGTGATTTGAACGACCACAGACCCTACGAGCAGTACTTC. It specifies CATSDLNDHRPYEQYF.

In the case of this clonotype: Possible read error: a much larger clone is one base away. The genes are TRBV5-4 and TRBJ2-7, with D perhaps given as TRBD1 or TRBD2 (5 bases each). V lost 3 bases and J lost 5, with 21 bases in between. This CDR3 has 16 residues. Germline V lookup: CDR1 SGHNT, CDR2 YYREEE (reference sequence). CDR3: CASSSAQQSLGDEQYF. The CDR3 DNA follows: TGTGCCAGCAGCTCGGCCCAACAGTCCCTGGGGGACGAGCAGTACTTC.

The rearrangement joins TRBV20-1 to TRBJ1-6; D is ambiguous. V lost 6 bases to trimming and J lost 9 bases, with 24 bases between them. Germline V CDR1 and CDR2: DFQATT, SNEGSKA (reference sequence). The CDR3 runs to 16 residues. CDR3 bases: TGCAGTGCACGGACTAGCGGGAACCGGGGTAGTTCACCCCTCCACTTT. Protein: CSARTSGNRGSSPLHF.